This is a list of T cell receptor beta chains from one sample in a study of patients and donors after allogeneic stem cell transplantation. TCRdb fed the RT-PCR reads into MiXCR, producing one record per CDR3 protein. Of over 400,000 distinct CDR3 sequences in the sample, more than 15% were seen once. Sequencing input: blood, either unsorted or a sorted T cell fraction (not recorded which). All receptors derive from a human donor who was either an allogeneic HSCT recipient or a stem cell or donor lymphocyte infusion donor (not recorded which). It is not recorded whose cells these are; they may come from a transplant donor. CDR3s include the opening cysteine and the closing phenylalanine or tryptophan. Each record gives: clone size, D gene, V gene, J gene, CDR3 protein, CDR3 DNA. D genes are given only for firm matches. Clone sizes are given selectively: once, few, many, or a class where the clone is expanded.

.	TRBD1	TRBV6-1	TRBJ2-7	CASRRDRANNYEQYF	TGTGCCAGCAGAAGAGACAGGGCGAATAACTACGAGCAGTACTTC
.	.	TRBV28	TRBJ1-2	CASSLAGPYGYTF	TGTGCCAGCAGTTTGGCAGGCCCCTATGGCTACACCTTC
many	.	TRBV7-2	TRBJ2-1	CASSPLLRRRENEQFF	TGTGCCAGCAGCCCCCTTTTGAGGAGACGGGAGAATGAGCAGTTCTTC
few	.	TRBV5-1	TRBJ2-1	CASTQRGGGSPYNEQFF	TGCGCCAGCACCCAAAGGGGTGGGGGGTCGCCCTACAATGAGCAGTTCTTC
.	.	TRBV7-2	TRBJ1-5	CASSDTGFNQPQHF	TGTGCCAGCAGCGATACAGGGTTCAATCAGCCCCAGCATTTT
many	.	TRBV5-1	TRBJ1-1	CASSLEAGVDTEAFF	TGCGCCAGCAGCTTGGAGGCAGGGGTGGACACTGAAGCTTTCTTT
many	TRBD1	TRBV12-3/TRBV12-4	TRBJ2-7	CASSYLRQGDYEQYF	TGTGCCAGCAGCTACCTCCGACAGGGTGACTACGAGCAGTACTTC
few	.	TRBV5-1	TRBJ2-7	CASSRRQEYEQYF	TGCGCCAGCAGCAGACGACAGGAATACGAGCAGTACTTC
few	TRBD1	TRBV10-3	TRBJ2-7	CAIQDRVIYEQYF	TGTGCCATTCAGGACAGGGTTATCTACGAGCAGTACTTC
few	TRBD1	TRBV5-6	TRBJ1-2	CASSLRGPYYGYTF	TGTGCCAGCAGCCTCAGGGGGCCCTACTATGGCTACACCTTC
.	.	TRBV4-3	TRBJ2-2	CASSPHRVGFTGELFF	TGCGCCAGCAGCCCCCACAGGGTAGGGTTTACCGGGGAGCTGTTTTTT
many	TRBD1	TRBV4-2	TRBJ1-1	CASSQEDRGGTEAFF	TGTGCCAGCAGCCAGGAGGACAGGGGAGGCACTGAAGCTTTCTTT
few	TRBD1	TRBV15	TRBJ1-1	CATSRHLGQGQTEAFF	TGTGCCACCAGCAGACACCTCGGACAGGGGCAAACTGAAGCTTTCTTT
few	.	TRBV20-1	TRBJ2-7	CSARDRDRTYEQYF	TGCAGTGCTAGAGATCGGGATAGAACCTACGAGCAGTACTTC
.	.	TRBV3-1	TRBJ2-5	CASSQDVGSQETQYF	TGTGCCAGCAGCCAAGATGTCGGGAGCCAAGAGACCCAGTACTTC
.	TRBD1	TRBV30	TRBJ2-6	CAWPPVDRDFSGANVLTF	TGTGCCTGGCCGCCGGTGGACAGGGACTTTTCTGGGGCCAACGTCCTGACTTTC
.	TRBD1	TRBV20-1	TRBJ2-1	CSARDGQGLNEQFF	TGCAGTGCTAGAGATGGACAGGGATTGAATGAGCAGTTCTTC
.	.	TRBV20-1	TRBJ1-4	CSARVGALNEKLFF	TGCAGTGCTAGAGTGGGTGCCCTTAATGAAAAACTGTTTTTT